Following are 15 T cell receptor beta chains from one sample sequenced in a study of blood T cell repertoires in COVID-19. Method: immunoSEQ multiplex PCR; TCRdb's copy keeps in-frame clones and lacks some. The sample yields 150,000 to 200,000 clones, about 91% seen once. Input material: PBMCs or T cells enriched from blood (not recorded which). The receptors come from a woman in her late teens or twenties who had recovered from COVID-19.

CDR3 loop: CAISRLAEFYEQYF. The CDR3 nucleotides read TGTGCCATCAGTCGACTAGCGGAGTTCTACGAGCAGTACTTC. The chain links TRBV10-3 to TRBJ2-7; 9 positions match TRBD2. Losses at the gene ends were 5 bases for V and 3 bases for J; bases not matched to a gene: 5. The CDR3 consists of 14 residues. Germline values: CDR1 ENHRY, CDR2 SYGVKD.

The chain has TRBV6-2 or TRBV6-3 and TRBJ1-5, with TRBD1 matching over 8 bases. The CDR3 has 16 amino acids. V was clipped by 5 bases and J by 3 bases; unmatched bases: 9. CDR1 is MNHEY, CDR2 SVGEGT, per germline. The CDR3 DNA reads as TGTGCCAGCAGTGCAATGACAGGGGCGAACAATCAGCCCCAGCATTTT. Translation gives CASSAMTGANNQPQHF.

The rearrangement uses TRBV6-4 and TRBJ2-6; D is possibly TRBD2 (6 bases). Germline CDR1 is MRHNA and CDR2 is SNTAGT. The length of the CDR3 is 16 residues. Between the trimmed V and J ends, which lost 5 bases and 4 bases, there was a span of 15 bases. Here the CDR3 reads CASSPMAGTGANVLTF. CDR3 DNA: TGTGCCAGCAGTCCCATGGCGGGGACCGGGGCCAACGTCCTGACTTTC.

The chain links TRBV9 to TRBJ2-1; 9 bases are a match to TRBD2. This CDR3 region has 17 residues. Germline V lookup: CDR1 SGDLS, CDR2 YYNGEE. Trimming took 2 bases from V and 7 from J; bases not matched to a gene: 13. In DNA, the CDR3 is TGTGCCAGCAGCGTCGGACTAGCGCCGAATTCTTTTAATGAGCAGTTCTTC. This sequence encodes CASSVGLAPNSFNEQFF.

The V and J genes are TRBV2 and TRBJ2-7; 9 positions agree with TRBD2. The V and J ends lost 4 bases and 6 bases, in that order; junction bases with no gene match: 10. Per germline, CDR1 SNHLY and CDR2 FYNNEI. CDR3 size: 15 residues. The CDR3: CASSASGNMGVEQYF. The CDR3 nucleotides are TGTGCCAGCAGTGCTAGCGGGAACATGGGTGTCGAGCAGTACTTC.

The chain is built from TRBV6-6 and TRBJ1-3; 7 bases are shared with TRBD1. Germline CDR1 and CDR2: MNHNY and SVGAGI (reference sequence). V gave up 6 bases and J gave up 0 bases; unmatched junction bases: 5. This CDR3 has 15 residues. As DNA, the CDR3 is TGTGCCAGCAGCAGAGACAGGGCCTCTGGAAACACCATATATTTT. Translating gives CASSRDRASGNTIYF.

The chain joins TRBV3-1 (or the pseudogene TRBV3-2) to TRBJ2-3, with no clear D. The CDR3 is made up of 12 amino acids. Trimming cost V 1 base and J 6 bases, with 5 bases left between them. Germline loops: CDR1 LGHDT, CDR2 YNNKEL (reference sequence). DNA for the CDR3: TGTGCCAGCAGCCAAGCGGTTGATACGCAGTATTTT. Its protein product is CASSQAVDTQYF.

The CDR3 sequence: CASSSPGQGMMNTEAFF. The CDR3 nucleotides are TGTGCCAGCAGCTCACCGGGACAGGGGATGATGAACACTGAAGCTTTCTTT. This sequence joins TRBV11-2 and TRBJ1-1; TRBD1 agrees at 10 bases. The CDR3 is made up of 17 amino acids. Germline V gene sequence: CDR1 SGHAT, CDR2 FQNNGV. V dropped 4 bases and J dropped 0; count of bases not matched to a gene: 8. The variable domain in full, completed from reference TRBV11-2 and TRBJ1-1, reads EAGVAQSPRYKIIEKRQSVAFWCNPISGHATLYWYQQILGQGPKLLIQFQNNGVVDDSQLPKDRFSAERLKGVDSTLKIQPAKLEDSAVYLCASSSPGQGMMNTEAFFGQGTRLTVV.

The V gene is TRBV28, the J gene TRBJ1-5; a weak D match, TRBD1 (6 bases). The CDR3 sequence is 15 residues long. Per germline, CDR1 MDHEN and CDR2 SYDVKM. V was cut by 7 bases and J by 6 bases, with 19 bases left in between. The CDR3 here is CASKKDSGVLQPQHF. For the CDR3, the DNA is TGTGCCAGCAAAAAGGACAGTGGGGTCCTTCAGCCCCAGCATTTT. The full variable domain, in which reference TRBV28 and TRBJ1-5 provide the parts outside the CDR3, is DVKVTQSSRYLVKRTGEKVFLECVQDMDHENMFWYRQDPGLGLRLIYFSYDVKMKEKGDIPEGYSVSREKKERFSLILESASTNQTSMYLCASKKDSGVLQPQHFGDGTRLSIL.

This chain uses TRBV7-8 with TRBJ1-5; D is unresolved. The germline V and J ends were trimmed by 2 bases and 4 bases, with 15 bases remaining between them. The germline CDR1 and CDR2 sequences are SGHVS and FQNEAQ. This CDR3 has 16 residues. Here the CDR3 reads CASSLLAAAGNQPQHF. The CDR3, as DNA: TGTGCCAGCAGCTTACTTGCGGCCGCGGGTAATCAGCCCCAGCATTTT.

The rearrangement joins TRBV6-5 to TRBJ2-7; D might be TRBD2 (5 bases). The CDR3 is 13 residues long. CDR1 is MNHEY and CDR2 is SVGAGI in the germline V gene. V lost 8 bases, J lost 3 bases, and 14 bases lay in between. The chain's CDR3 is CASRASAGYEQYF. In DNA, the CDR3 is TGTGCCAGCCGGGCCTCCGCGGGCTACGAGCAGTACTTC.

The chain recombines TRBV9 with TRBJ2-3; 7 positions agree with TRBD2. CDR1 and CDR2 (germline): SGDLS, YYNGEE. This CDR3 is built from 15 residues. Trimming took 0 bases from V and 3 from J; bases not matched to a gene: 4. The CDR3 bases are TGTGCCAGCAGCGTAGGAGCGGGGAGAACAGATACGCAGTATTTT. Its protein product is CASSVGAGRTDTQYF. The variable domain in full, with the rest retrieved from reference TRBV9 and TRBJ2-3, is DSGVTQTPKHLITATGQRVTLRCSPRSGDLSVYWYQQSLDQGLQFLIQYYNGEERAKGNILERFSAQQFPDLHSELNLSSLELGDSALYFCASSVGAGRTDTQYFGPGTRLTVL.

The rearrangement uses TRBV3-1 (or the pseudogene TRBV3-2) and TRBJ2-1; no clear D gene. Trimming removed 2 bases from V and 8 bases from J, with 13 bases in between. The CDR3 spans 14 residues. Germline assignment: CDR1 LGHDT and CDR2 YNNKEL (reference sequence). CDR3 in amino acids: CASSQTILLHEQFF. CDR3 DNA: TGTGCCAGCAGCCAAACGATACTTTTACATGAGCAGTTCTTC.

The CDR3 sequence: CASTQGGDVTNEKLFF. In DNA form, the CDR3 reads TGTGCCAGCACTCAGGGGGGAGATGTAACTAATGAAAAACTGTTTTTT. The rearrangement links TRBV2 to TRBJ1-4, with TRBD1 matching over 7 bases. V lost 7 bases, J lost 1 base, and 9 bases stayed unmatched. This CDR3 is 16 amino acids long. Germline loops: CDR1 SNHLY, CDR2 FYNNEI. The variable domain in full, completed from reference TRBV2 and TRBJ1-4, reads EPEVTQTPSHQVTQMGQEVILRCVPISNHLYFYWYRQILGQKVEFLVSFYNNEISEKSEIFDDQFSVERPDGSNFTLKIRSTKLEDSAMYFCASTQGGDVTNEKLFFGSGTQLSVL.

J is TRBJ2-3 and V is TRBV19, with D perhaps TRBD1 (5 bases). This CDR3 has 12 residues. Germline loops: CDR1 LNHDA, CDR2 SQIVND (reference sequence). The germline V and J ends were trimmed by 5 bases and 5 bases, with 8 bases remaining between them. The CDR3 protein is CASSPGLDTQYF. The CDR3 coding sequence is TGTGCCAGTAGTCCAGGGCTAGATACGCAGTATTTT.